Listed here are 10 T cell receptor beta chains from one sample, sequenced in a study of T cells in Graves' hyperthyroidism and ophthalmopathy. Amplification yielded TCR beta CDR3 regions, with RNA transcripts as the source. Primed by the HTBI set, a first-round RT-PCR was run on the TCR CDR3. Via MiXCR, TCRdb re-called the multiplex PCR reads, giving one row per CDR3 protein. The sample includes 90,000 to 120,000 distinct CDR3 sequences, 15% to 20% of them seen just once. Input material: blood. The receptors derive from a woman in her 50s with Graves' hyperthyroidism.

This clonotype was recorded at least ten times. The chain couples TRBV30 to TRBJ2-7, with D possibly being TRBD1 (6 bases). The V gene lost 0 bases and the J gene lost 3 bases, with 9 bases spanning the gap. The CDR3 extends over 13 amino acids. CDR1 is GTSNPN, CDR2 SVGIG, per germline (reference sequence). CDR3 in amino acids: CAWSVARGYEQYV. The CDR3 bases are TGTGCCTGGAGTGTAGCCAGGGGCTACGAGCAGTACGTC.

This clonotype has a count of ten or more. The V call is TRBV14, the J call TRBJ1-2; perhaps TRBD1 as D (5 bases). Trimming shortened V by 3 bases and J by 4 bases, and 9 bases separated the two germline ends. The CDR3 consists of 13 residues. Looked up from germline, CDR1 is SGHDN and CDR2 is FVKESK. The CDR3 DNA is TGTGCCAGCAGCCACGGGGGGAGCTATGGCTACACCTTC. Its translation is CASSHGGSYGYTF. Looking up the rest from reference TRBV14 and TRBJ1-2 gives the full variable domain: EAGVTQFPSHSVIEKGQTVTLRCDPISGHDNLYWYRRVMGKEIKFLLHFVKESKQDESGMPNNRFLAERTGGTYSTLKVQPAELEDSGVYFCASSHGGSYGYTFGSGTRLTVV.

Details on this clonotype: One base away lies a much larger clone, so this may be a sequencing read error. Since no conserved phenylalanine or tryptophan closes the CDR3, a read error is the likely cause. The chain couples TRBV5-1 to TRBJ2-1, with a possible D match to TRBD2 (7 bases). The germline V gene encodes CDR1 SGHRS and CDR2 YFSETQ. The CDR3 loop spans 15 amino acids. Trimming shortened V by 3 bases and J by 8 bases, and 18 bases separated the two germline ends. In DNA, the CDR3 is TGCGCCAGCAGCTGGGGGACCGGCGGGGGCGATGAGCAGTTCCTC. The encoded protein is CASSWGTGGGDEQFL.

This clonotype appeared many times. V and J are TRBV28 and TRBJ2-7, with a weak D call TRBD2 (5 bases). V was shortened by 6 bases and J by 3 bases, with 21 bases between the two germline ends. Germline values: CDR1 MDHEN, CDR2 SYDVKM. The CDR3 runs 16 residues. The CDR3 is CASSSAASTGGYEQYV. Here the CDR3 DNA reads TGTGCCAGCAGCAGCGCGGCGTCAACCGGAGGCTACGAGCAGTACGTC.

The chain uses TRBV28 and TRBJ2-1, with TRBD2 identical over 9 bases. CDR3 size: 14 residues. CDR1 is MDHEN, CDR2 SYDVKM, per germline. V lost 4 bases to trimming and J lost 10 bases; unmatched junction nucleotides: 8. The CDR3 region is CASSSRAGGYEQFF. CDR3 nucleotides: TGTGCCAGCAGTTCCCGAGCGGGAGGTTACGAGCAGTTCTTC.

This clonotype was seen repeatedly, ten times or more. The chain couples TRBV4-2 to TRBJ2-7; D remains unclear. Germline lookup yields CDR1 LGHNA and CDR2 YNFKEQ. The CDR3 is 14 residues long. Trimming cost V 0 bases and J 3 bases, with 9 bases left between them. The CDR3 is CASSQDRLDYEQYF. The CDR3 DNA follows: TGTGCCAGCAGCCAAGATCGTTTGGACTACGAGCAGTACTTC.

This clonotype was detected many times. The chain has TRBV18 and TRBJ1-2; possibly TRBD1 for D (5 bases). The CDR3 runs to 13 residues. Germline loops: CDR1 KGHSH, CDR2 LQKENI. V lost 2 bases, J lost 8 bases, and 12 bases lay in between. In nucleotides, the CDR3 is TGTGCCAGCTCACCATCGGACACGAGGGGCTACACCTTC. Translation: CASSPSDTRGYTF.

This clonotype was counted many times. This rearrangement joins TRBV11-1 to TRBJ2-5, with 7 bases that match TRBD2. The CDR3 length is 16 residues. Germline V gene sequence: CDR1 SGHAT, CDR2 FQDESV (reference sequence). After removal of 3 bases from V and 5 bases from J, the junction contained 12 bases not matched to a gene. The CDR3 nucleotides read TGTGCCAGCAGCTTGGTTTTCGGGGGGAAGGGGGAGACCCAGTACTTC. It specifies CASSLVFGGKGETQYF.

Regarding this clonotype: The junction does not match germline at one end; this may be a read error. This chain joins TRBV7-9 and TRBJ1-1; unclear D gene. This CDR3 region has 13 residues. Germline lookup yields CDR1 SEHNR and CDR2 FQNEAQ (reference sequence). CDR3 sequence reads: CAGSPVANTEAFF. CDR3 DNA sequence: TGTGCCGGCAGCCCAGTCGCCAACACTGAAGCTTTCTTT.

This clonotype came up once. J is TRBJ1-1 and V is TRBV24-1; no firm D call. Trimming pared 3 bases from V and 4 bases from J, leaving 11 bases between. Germline-derived CDR1 and CDR2 are KGHDR and SFDVKD. This CDR3 has 14 amino acids. The chain's CDR3 is CATSDGTLGTEAFF. In DNA, the CDR3 is TGTGCCACCAGTGATGGCACATTGGGCACTGAAGCTTTCTTT.